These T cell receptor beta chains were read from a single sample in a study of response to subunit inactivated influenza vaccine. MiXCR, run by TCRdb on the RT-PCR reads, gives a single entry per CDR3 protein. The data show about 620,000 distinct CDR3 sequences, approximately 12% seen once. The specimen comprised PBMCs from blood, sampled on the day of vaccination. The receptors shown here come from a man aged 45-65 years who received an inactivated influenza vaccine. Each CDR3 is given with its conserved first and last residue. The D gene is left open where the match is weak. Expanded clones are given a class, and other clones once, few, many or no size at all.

CASSFSTGTTDTQYF TGTGCCAGCAGTTTCTCCACCGGGACTACAGATACGCAGTATTTT TRBJ2-3 15 - - TRBV12-3/TRBV12-4
CASSDGSEQFF TGTGCCAGCAGCGACGGGAGTGAGCAGTTCTTC TRBJ2-1 11 - many TRBV9
CASSSRDRLKETQYF TGTGCCAGCAGTAGCCGGGACAGGCTAAAGGAGACCCAGTACTTC TRBJ2-5 15 TRBD1 - TRBV6-1
CASSNPGQMNTEAFF TGTGCCAGCAGTAACCCGGGACAGATGAACACTGAAGCTTTCTTT TRBJ1-1 15 TRBD1 - TRBV6-2/TRBV6-3
CSAPGRGSETQYF TGCAGTGCTCCGGGACGAGGGAGCGAGACCCAGTACTTC TRBJ2-5 13 - few TRBV20-1
CASSSYSGRWGETQYF TGTGCCAGCAGTTCCTACTCGGGACGGTGGGGAGAGACCCAGTACTTC TRBJ2-5 16 - - TRBV6-5
CSTTTGARNSNQPQHF TGCAGCACAACGACAGGGGCCCGTAATAGCAATCAGCCCCAGCATTTT TRBJ1-5 16 TRBD1 - TRBV20-1
CASSLVGYKGSDWGTQYF TGTGCCAGCAGTTTAGTGGGTTATAAGGGCTCTGACTGGGGGACCCAGTACTTC TRBJ2-5 18 - few TRBV12-3/TRBV12-4
CASSDSSYNEQFF TGTGCCAGCAGTGACAGCTCCTACAATGAGCAGTTCTTC TRBJ2-1 13 - many TRBV6-4
CSARTKGQHQPQHF TGCAGTGCTAGAACTAAGGGACAGCATCAGCCCCAGCATTTT TRBJ1-5 14 TRBD1 many TRBV20-1
CAISESFAQQETQYF TGTGCCATCAGTGAGTCTTTCGCACAGCAAGAGACCCAGTACTTC TRBJ2-5 15 - - TRBV10-3
CASLQQGGVQYF TGTGCCAGCCTCCAGCAGGGGGGGGTTCAGTACTTC TRBJ2-7 12 - few TRBV28
CAISDLQGQETQYF TGTGCCATCAGTGACCTACAGGGCCAAGAGACCCAGTACTTC TRBJ2-5 14 - few TRBV10-3
CASNSPGGSYEQYF TGTGCCAGCAACTCGCCCGGGGGTTCCTACGAGCAGTACTTC TRBJ2-7 14 - - TRBV6-1
CSVEDLKGAGRTEAFF TGCAGCGTTGAAGATCTTAAGGGGGCCGGGCGGACTGAAGCTTTCTTT TRBJ1-1 16 TRBD1 many TRBV29-1
CASGFGVNQPQHF TGTGCTAGTGGTTTCGGGGTTAATCAGCCCCAGCATTTT TRBJ1-5 13 - many TRBV12-5
CASRRQGGFGELFF TGTGCCAGCAGGAGACAGGGCGGATTCGGGGAGCTGTTTTTT TRBJ2-2 14 TRBD1 few TRBV6-2/TRBV6-3
CASRSGTGGSYGYTF TGTGCCAGCAGGTCCGGGACAGGGGGTTCCTATGGCTACACCTTC TRBJ1-2 15 TRBD1 few TRBV6-1
CASSLGGTVYEQYF TGTGCCAGCAGTTTAGGTGGGACAGTCTACGAGCAGTACTTC TRBJ2-7 14 TRBD1 many TRBV11-2
CSARDPQEAKNIQYF TGCAGTGCTAGAGATCCGCAAGAAGCCAAAAACATTCAGTACTTC TRBJ2-4 15 - - TRBV20-1
CSARLAGGHYEQYF TGCAGTGCCAGACTAGCGGGAGGGCACTACGAGCAGTACTTC TRBJ2-7 14 TRBD2 few TRBV20-1
CATRAGQGANTQYF TGTGCCACCAGAGCTGGACAGGGGGCTAATACGCAGTATTTT TRBJ2-3 14 TRBD1 - TRBV24-1
CASSRTFGGDYEQYF TGTGCCAGCAGCCGAACCTTTGGCGGGGACTACGAGCAGTACTTC TRBJ2-7 15 - - TRBV7-2
CASSLRTADTQYF TGTGCCAGCAGCTTAAGGACGGCAGATACGCAGTATTTT TRBJ2-3 13 - few TRBV7-8
CASSQDHPLSGDTQYF TGCGCCAGCAGCCAAGATCACCCCCTGAGTGGGGATACGCAGTATTTT TRBJ2-3 16 - few TRBV4-1
CASSSGTVRSQPQHF TGTGCCAGCAGTTCCGGGACAGTAAGGAGTCAGCCCCAGCATTTT TRBJ1-5 15 TRBD1 - TRBV28
CASSAERGSSYNEQFF TGCGCCAGCAGCGCTGAGCGGGGGAGCTCCTACAATGAGCAGTTCTTC TRBJ2-1 16 TRBD2 few TRBV5-1
CAATRGGEQFF TGTGCCGCCACGAGGGGGGGTGAGCAGTTCTTC TRBJ2-1 11 - - TRBV6-2/TRBV6-3
CASSPYSGPGMNTEAFF TGTGCCAGCTCACCTTACTCGGGACCAGGAATGAACACTGAAGCTTTCTTT TRBJ1-1 17 - - TRBV18
CASSWNTGSEQYF TGTGCCAGCAGCTGGAATACAGGGTCCGAGCAGTACTTC TRBJ2-7 13 - few TRBV5-6
CASSFTRGGYTF TGTGCCAGCAGCTTTACCCGGGGTGGCTACACCTTC TRBJ1-2 12 - - TRBV5-5
CASSHPGDSLMNTEAFF TGTGCCAGCAGCCATCCCGGGGACAGTCTCATGAACACTGAAGCTTTCTTT TRBJ1-1 17 TRBD1 few TRBV4-2
CASSPQPGVAKNIQYF TGTGCCAGCAGCCCACAACCCGGGGTCGCCAAAAACATTCAGTACTTC TRBJ2-4 16 - many TRBV11-2
CASSLPRDQETQYF TGTGCCAGCAGCTTGCCCAGGGACCAAGAGACCCAGTACTTC TRBJ2-5 14 - - TRBV5-5
CASSFYSWRDRGYEQYF TGTGCCAGCAGTTTTTATTCCTGGCGGGACAGGGGCTACGAGCAGTACTTC TRBJ2-7 17 TRBD1 few TRBV6-2/TRBV6-3
CASSPPGLIDEQFF TGTGCCAGCTCACCACCTGGACTAATTGATGAGCAGTTCTTC TRBJ2-1 14 - many TRBV18
CASRRQADEKLFF TGCGCCAGCAGGCGACAGGCGGATGAAAAACTGTTTTTT TRBJ1-4 13 - few TRBV5-1
CSVEAGTSFTQYF TGCAGCGTTGAGGCCGGGACTAGCTTTACGCAGTATTTT TRBJ2-3 13 TRBD2 few TRBV29-1
CASSEASAMGTQYF TGCGCCAGCAGTGAAGCTTCGGCCATGGGGACCCAGTACTTC TRBJ2-5 14 - many TRBV10-2
CASSLAQGVYNEQFF TGTGCCAGCAGCTTAGCGCAGGGCGTCTACAATGAGCAGTTCTTC TRBJ2-1 15 - many TRBV5-5
CASSVSTGLTTNEKLFF TGTGCCAGCAGCGTCTCGACAGGGCTCACAACTAATGAAAAACTGTTTTTT TRBJ1-4 17 TRBD1 - TRBV9
CASSLASEHPGELFF TGTGCCAGCAGCTTGGCCAGCGAACACCCCGGGGAGCTGTTTTTT TRBJ2-2 15 - - TRBV5-4
CASRPGTSGMTDTQYF TGCGCCAGCAGACCCGGGACTAGCGGGATGACAGATACGCAGTATTTT TRBJ2-3 16 TRBD2 few TRBV5-1
CSVEDREAYNEQFF TGCAGCGTTGAGGACAGGGAAGCCTACAATGAGCAGTTCTTC TRBJ2-1 14 TRBD1 - TRBV29-1
CASSKDPNQPQHF TGTGCCAGCAGCAAAGACCCCAATCAGCCCCAGCATTTT TRBJ1-5 13 - few TRBV11-2
CASSLGAFGYGYTF TGTGCCAGCAGCTTAGGAGCTTTCGGCTATGGCTACACCTTC TRBJ1-2 14 - few TRBV7-2
CAISVGDRGHNEQFF TGTGCCATCAGTGTCGGGGACAGGGGGCACAATGAGCAGTTCTTC TRBJ2-1 15 TRBD1 many TRBV10-3
CASSLNSPGETQYF TGTGCCAGCAGCTTGAACTCCCCGGGGGAGACCCAGTACTTC TRBJ2-5 14 - - TRBV5-5
CASRGAGELFF TGTGCCAGCAGAGGAGCCGGGGAGCTGTTTTTT TRBJ2-2 11 - - TRBV9
CSGGRSNTGELFF TGCAGCGGGGGACGATCGAACACCGGGGAGCTGTTTTTT TRBJ2-2 13 - many TRBV29-1
CSALRGRDEQFF TGCAGTGCTCTCCGGGGCAGGGATGAGCAGTTCTTC TRBJ2-1 12 - - TRBV20-1